This TCR beta chain came from a study of PD-L1 blockade in urothelial cancer. Whole-study context: Blood samples had a median of 141,255 T cells.

Germline-derived CDR1 and CDR2 are SGHTA and FQGTGA. V gave up 3 bases and J gave up 1 base; unmatched junction bases: 5. The length of the CDR3 is 15 residues. The protocol was immunoSEQ multiplex PCR, while the TCRdb copy is restricted to in-frame clones and leaves out a portion. The sample lists 120,000 or so clones, about 82% occurring once. Sample time point: peripheral blood 6 weeks after treatment start. The chain has TRBV7-3 and TRBJ1-1; 7 nucleotides match TRBD1. The source material was PBMCs, sampled around atezolizumab (anti-PD-L1) treatment. This receptor was identified in a man aged 50-60 years with urothelial cancer. The DNA for the CDR3 is TGTGCCAGCAGCTTGGAGGGGGCTGGGAACACTGAAGCTTTCTTT. It codes for CASSLEGAGNTEAFF.